Listed below are T cell receptor beta chains from one sample, sequenced in a study of blood T cell repertoires in COVID-19. The protocol was immunoSEQ multiplex PCR, while the TCRdb copy is restricted to in-frame clones and leaves out a portion. The data show over 110,000 clones, with approximately 84% seen just once and roughly 3.7% held by the top ten. Sequencing input: PBMCs or T cells enriched from blood (not recorded which). Source of these receptors: a man between 50 and 59 years old in a cohort exposed to, infected with or recovered from COVID-19 (not recorded which). Both conserved end residues are part of each CDR3. Each record gives: V gene, J gene, CDR3 protein.

V: TRBV25-1; J: TRBJ1-2; CDR3: CASSASGAPLYGYTF
V: TRBV9; J: TRBJ1-2; CDR3: CASSVDIFPYGYTF
V: TRBV3-1/TRBV3-2; J: TRBJ2-7; CDR3: CASSQDLREQYF
V: TRBV30; J: TRBJ1-1; CDR3: CAWSYSYNTEAFF
V: TRBV7-3; J: TRBJ2-3; CDR3: CASSCPPGQGTDTQYF
V: TRBV28; J: TRBJ2-7; CDR3: CASRSPGGYEQYF
V: TRBV7-9; J: TRBJ1-1; CDR3: CASSFGTGDTEAFF
V: TRBV2; J: TRBJ1-5; CDR3: CASRQDRGEMAQHF
V: TRBV3-1/TRBV3-2; J: TRBJ1-1; CDR3: CASSQDWGTGSEAFF
V: TRBV19; J: TRBJ1-2; CDR3: CASRAAYYGYTF
V: TRBV13; J: TRBJ2-1; CDR3: CASSRMVVGDEQFF
V: TRBV7-9; J: TRBJ1-5; CDR3: CASSLGGSDINQPQHF
V: TRBV7-2; J: TRBJ2-2; CDR3: CASSSLGQLNTGELFF
V: TRBV29-1; J: TRBJ2-3; CDR3: CTRKPRDRPTDTQYF
V: TRBV5-6; J: TRBJ2-1; CDR3: CASRGGAGSAGTYNEQFF
V: TRBV7-9; J: TRBJ2-6; CDR3: CASSRSVAGANVLTF
V: TRBV12-3/TRBV12-4; J: TRBJ1-5; CDR3: CASSQGEGQPQHF
V: TRBV6-6; J: TRBJ1-1; CDR3: CASRGRDRGAFTEAFF
V: TRBV14; J: TRBJ1-1; CDR3: CASSQDSFEAFF
V: TRBV9; J: TRBJ2-7; CDR3: CASSDLNEQYF
V: TRBV28; J: TRBJ2-7; CDR3: CASTTAKYEQYF